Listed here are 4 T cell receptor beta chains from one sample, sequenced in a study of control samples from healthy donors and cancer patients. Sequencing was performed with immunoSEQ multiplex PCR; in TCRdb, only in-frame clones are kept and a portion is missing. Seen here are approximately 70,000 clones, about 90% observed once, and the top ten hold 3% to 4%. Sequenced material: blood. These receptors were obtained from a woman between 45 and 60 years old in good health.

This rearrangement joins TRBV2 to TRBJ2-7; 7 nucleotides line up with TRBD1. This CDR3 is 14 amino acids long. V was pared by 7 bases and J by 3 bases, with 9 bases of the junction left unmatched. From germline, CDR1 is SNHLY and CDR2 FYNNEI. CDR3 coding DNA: TGTGCCAGCACCACTTACAGGGGCGACTACGAGCAGTACTTC. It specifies CASTTYRGDYEQYF.

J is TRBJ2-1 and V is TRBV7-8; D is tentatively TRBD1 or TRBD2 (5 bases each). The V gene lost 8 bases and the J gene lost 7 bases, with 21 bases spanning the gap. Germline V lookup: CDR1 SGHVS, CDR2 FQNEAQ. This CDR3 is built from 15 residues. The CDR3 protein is CASGWATAPGNEQFF. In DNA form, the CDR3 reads TGTGCCAGCGGCTGGGCGACAGCTCCGGGAAATGAGCAGTTCTTC.

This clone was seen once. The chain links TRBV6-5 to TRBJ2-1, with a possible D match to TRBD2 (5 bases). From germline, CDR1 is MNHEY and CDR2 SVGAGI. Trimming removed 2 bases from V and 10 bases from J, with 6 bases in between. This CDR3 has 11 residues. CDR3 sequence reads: CASSYREEQFF. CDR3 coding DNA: TGTGCCAGCAGTTACAGGGAGGAGCAGTTCTTC.

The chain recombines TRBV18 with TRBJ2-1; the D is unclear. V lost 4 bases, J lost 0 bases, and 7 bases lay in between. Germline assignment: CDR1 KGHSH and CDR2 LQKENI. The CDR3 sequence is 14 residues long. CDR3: CASSLESSYNEQFF. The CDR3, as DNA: TGTGCCAGCTCACTAGAAAGCTCCTACAATGAGCAGTTCTTC.